This TCR beta chain was observed in a study of T cell responses to AZD1222 COVID-19 vaccine. Study-wide results and caveats: Repertoire collection took place solely once the T cell response had peaked. The study found Spike-specific TCR breadth and depth rose after two AZD1222 doses. As reported, nearly half of all spike-specific TCRs target variant regions that are unmutated.

Note on this clone: Its specificity is unknown.

The CDR3 extends over 14 amino acids. Trimming took 1 base from V and 0 from J, leaving 7 bases between them. Germline CDR1 is SGHRS and CDR2 is YFSETQ. Clones were sequenced by immunoSEQ multiplex PCR, and TCRdb holds only the in-frame ones, with some missing. Counted here are over 150,000 clones, roughly 88% occurring once; the ten biggest clones make up around a tenth. Source: peripheral blood, taken 28 days after the second AZD1222 dose. This receptor was taken from an adult who received the AZD1222 COVID-19 vaccine. The chain couples TRBV5-1 to TRBJ1-1; D ambiguous. Written as DNA, the CDR3 is TGCGCCAGCAGCTTGACATTGATGAACACTGAAGCTTTCTTT. It is translated as CASSLTLMNTEAFF.